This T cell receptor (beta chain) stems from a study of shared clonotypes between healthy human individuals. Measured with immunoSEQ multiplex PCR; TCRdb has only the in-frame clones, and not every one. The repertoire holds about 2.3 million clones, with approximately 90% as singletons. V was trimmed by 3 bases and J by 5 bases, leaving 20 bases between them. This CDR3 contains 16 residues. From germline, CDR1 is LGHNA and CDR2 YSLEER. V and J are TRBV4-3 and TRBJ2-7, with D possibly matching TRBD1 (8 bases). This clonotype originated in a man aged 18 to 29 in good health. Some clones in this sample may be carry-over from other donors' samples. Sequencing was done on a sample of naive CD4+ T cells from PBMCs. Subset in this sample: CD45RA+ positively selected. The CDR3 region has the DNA TGCGCCAGCAGCCAGAGGTACATACAGGGGGGGGACGAGCAGTACTTC. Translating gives CASSQRYIQGGDEQYF.